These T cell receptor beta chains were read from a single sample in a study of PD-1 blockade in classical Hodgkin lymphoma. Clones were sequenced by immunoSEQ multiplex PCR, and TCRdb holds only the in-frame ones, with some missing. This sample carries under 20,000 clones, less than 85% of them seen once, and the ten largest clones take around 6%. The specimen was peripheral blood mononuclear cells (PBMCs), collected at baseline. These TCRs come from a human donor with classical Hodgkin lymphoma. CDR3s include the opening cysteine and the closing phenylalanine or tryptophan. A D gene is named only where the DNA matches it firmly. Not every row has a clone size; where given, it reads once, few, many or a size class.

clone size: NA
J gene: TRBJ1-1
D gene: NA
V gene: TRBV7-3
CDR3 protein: CASSLTGPMNTEAFF
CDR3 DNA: TGTGCCAGCAGCTTGACAGGACCCATGAACACTGAAGCTTTCTTT

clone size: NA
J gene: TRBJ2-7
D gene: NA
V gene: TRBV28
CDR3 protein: CASSFSRFRYEQYF
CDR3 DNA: TGTGCCAGCAGTTTCTCCAGGTTCCGCTACGAGCAGTACTTC

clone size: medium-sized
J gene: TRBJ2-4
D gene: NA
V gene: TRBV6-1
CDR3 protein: CASSEGGSPNIQYF
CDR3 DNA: TGTGCCAGCAGTGAAGGTGGCAGTCCAAACATTCAGTACTTC

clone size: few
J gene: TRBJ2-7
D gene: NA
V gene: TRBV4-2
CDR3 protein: CASSQDLSYEQYF
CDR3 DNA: TGTGCCAGCAGCCAAGATCTAAGTTACGAGCAGTACTTC

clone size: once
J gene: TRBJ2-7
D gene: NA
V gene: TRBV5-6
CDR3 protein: CASSLDNRQVSYEQYF
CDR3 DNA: TGTGCCAGCAGCTTGGATAACCGACAGGTCTCCTACGAGCAGTACTTC

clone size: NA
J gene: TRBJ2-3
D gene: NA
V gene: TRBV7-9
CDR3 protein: CASTSRGRDGTDTQYF
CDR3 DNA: TGTGCCAGCACCTCAAGGGGCAGGGATGGCACAGATACGCAGTATTTT

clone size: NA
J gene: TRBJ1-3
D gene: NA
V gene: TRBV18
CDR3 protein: CASSPAGPRISGNTIYF
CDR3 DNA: TGTGCCAGCTCACCCGCGGGACCCAGAATATCTGGAAACACCATATATTTT

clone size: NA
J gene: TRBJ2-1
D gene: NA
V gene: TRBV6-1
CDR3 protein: CASIVGGHNNEQFF
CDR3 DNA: TGTGCCAGCATTGTGGGGGGACATAACAATGAGCAGTTCTTC

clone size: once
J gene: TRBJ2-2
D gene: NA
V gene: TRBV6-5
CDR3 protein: CASSYEFSGELFF
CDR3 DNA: TGTGCCAGCAGTTACGAATTCAGCGGGGAGCTGTTTTTT

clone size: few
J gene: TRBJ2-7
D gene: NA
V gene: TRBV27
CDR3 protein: CASSTRPYSYEQYF
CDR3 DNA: TGTGCCAGCAGTACCCGACCCTATTCCTACGAGCAGTACTTC

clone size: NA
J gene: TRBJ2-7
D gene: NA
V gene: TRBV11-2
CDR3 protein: CASSFRGGMYEQYF
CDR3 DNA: TGTGCCAGCAGCTTCAGAGGGGGTATGTACGAGCAGTACTTC

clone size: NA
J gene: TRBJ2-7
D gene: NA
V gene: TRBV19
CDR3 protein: CASSTGTPHSYEQYF
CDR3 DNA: TGTGCCAGTAGTACCGGGACTCCTCACTCCTACGAGCAGTACTTC

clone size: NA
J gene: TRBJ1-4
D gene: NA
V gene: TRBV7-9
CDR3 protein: CASSLSVRSTGEKLFF
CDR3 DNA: TGTGCCAGCAGCTTATCAGTCAGGAGCACCGGAGAAAAACTGTTTTTT

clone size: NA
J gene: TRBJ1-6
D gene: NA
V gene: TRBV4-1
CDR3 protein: CASSQTGTESSYNSPLHF
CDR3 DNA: TGCGCCAGCAGCCAAACCGGGACGGAGAGCTCCTATAATTCACCCCTCCACTTT

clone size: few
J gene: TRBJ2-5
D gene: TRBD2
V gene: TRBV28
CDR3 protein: CASSNQGGRETQYF
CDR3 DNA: TGTGCCAGCAGTAATCAGGGAGGGCGAGAGACCCAGTACTTC

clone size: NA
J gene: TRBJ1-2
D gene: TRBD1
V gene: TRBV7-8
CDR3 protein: CASSLARDRGQVGYTF
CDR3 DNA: TGTGCCAGCAGCTTGGCCCGGGACAGGGGACAGGTTGGCTACACCTTC

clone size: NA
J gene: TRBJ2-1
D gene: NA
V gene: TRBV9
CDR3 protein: CASSVVGGVYNEQFF
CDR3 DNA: TGTGCCAGCAGCGTAGTGGGGGGCGTGTACAATGAGCAGTTCTTC

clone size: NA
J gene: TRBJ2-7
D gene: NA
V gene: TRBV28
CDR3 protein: CASSAPSYEQYF
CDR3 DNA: TGTGCCAGCAGTGCACCCTCCTACGAGCAGTACTTC

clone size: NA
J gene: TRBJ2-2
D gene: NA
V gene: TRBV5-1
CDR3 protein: CASSLFISAGQDTGELFF
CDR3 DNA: TGCGCCAGCAGCTTGTTTATTTCAGCGGGACAGGACACCGGGGAGCTGTTTTTT

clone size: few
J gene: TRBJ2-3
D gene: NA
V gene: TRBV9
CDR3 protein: CASSGDTQYF
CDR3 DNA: TGTGCCAGCAGCGGGGATACGCAGTATTTT

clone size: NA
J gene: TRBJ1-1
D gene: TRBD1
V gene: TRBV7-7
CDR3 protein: CASSAYRGGNTEAFF
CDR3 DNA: TGTGCTAGCAGCGCATACAGGGGAGGGAACACTGAAGCTTTCTTT

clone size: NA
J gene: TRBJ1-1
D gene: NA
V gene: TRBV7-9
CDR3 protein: CASSLDPGGTEAFF
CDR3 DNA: TGTGCCAGCAGCTTAGATCCCGGGGGCACTGAAGCTTTCTTT

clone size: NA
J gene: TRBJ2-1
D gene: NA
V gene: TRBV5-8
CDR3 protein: CASSFAWGGGNEQFF
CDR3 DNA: TGTGCCAGCAGCTTCGCTTGGGGGGGCGGCAATGAGCAGTTCTTC

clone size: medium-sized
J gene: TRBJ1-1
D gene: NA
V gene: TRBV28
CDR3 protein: CASSHPREAFF
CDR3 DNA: TGTGCCAGCAGCCATCCCAGAGAAGCTTTCTTT

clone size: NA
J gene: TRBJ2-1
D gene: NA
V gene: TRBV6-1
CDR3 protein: CATSYLPSSYNEQFF
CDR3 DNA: TGTGCCACCTCCTATCTCCCGAGCTCCTACAATGAGCAGTTCTTC

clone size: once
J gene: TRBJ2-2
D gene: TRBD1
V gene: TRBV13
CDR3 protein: CASSSGTGPNTGELFF
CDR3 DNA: TGTGCCAGCAGCTCGGGGACAGGGCCGAACACCGGGGAGCTGTTTTTT

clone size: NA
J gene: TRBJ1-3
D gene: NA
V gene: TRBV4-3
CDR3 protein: CASSQDSDSSGNTIYF
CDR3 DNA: TGCGCCAGCAGCCAAGATTCCGACAGCTCTGGAAACACCATATATTTT

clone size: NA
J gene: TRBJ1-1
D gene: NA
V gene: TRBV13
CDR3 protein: CASSPLPRGGNTEAFF
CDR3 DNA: TGTGCCAGCAGCCCCTTGCCGAGAGGGGGGAACACTGAAGCTTTCTTT

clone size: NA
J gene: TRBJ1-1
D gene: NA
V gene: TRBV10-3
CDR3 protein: CAISDSRGGTEAFF
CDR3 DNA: TGTGCCATCAGTGATTCACGTGGGGGAACTGAAGCTTTCTTT

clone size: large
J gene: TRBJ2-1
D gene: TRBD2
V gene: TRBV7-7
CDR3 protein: CASSLGLAAYNEQFF
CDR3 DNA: TGTGCCAGCAGCCTCGGACTAGCGGCCTACAATGAGCAGTTCTTC

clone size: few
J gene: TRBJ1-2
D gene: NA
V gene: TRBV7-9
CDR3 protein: CASSLLKEGYGYTF
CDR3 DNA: TGTGCCAGCAGCTTGCTAAAAGAAGGCTATGGCTACACCTTC

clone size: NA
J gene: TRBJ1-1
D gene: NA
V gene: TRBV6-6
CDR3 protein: CASSYSGRVGNTEAFF
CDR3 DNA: TGTGCCAGCAGTTACTCGGGCAGGGTCGGTAACACTGAAGCTTTCTTT

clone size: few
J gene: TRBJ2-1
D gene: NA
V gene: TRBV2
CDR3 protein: CASSELQYNEQFF
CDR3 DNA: TGTGCCAGCAGTGAACTGCAGTACAATGAGCAGTTCTTC

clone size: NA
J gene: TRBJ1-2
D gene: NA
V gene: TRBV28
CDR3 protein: CASRRSGYGYTF
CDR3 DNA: TGTGCCAGCAGACGGTCTGGCTATGGCTACACCTTC

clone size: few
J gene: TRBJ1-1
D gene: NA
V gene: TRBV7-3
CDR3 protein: CASSLSGGRYTEAFF
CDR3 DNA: TGTGCCAGCAGCTTATCAGGAGGGAGGTACACTGAAGCTTTCTTT

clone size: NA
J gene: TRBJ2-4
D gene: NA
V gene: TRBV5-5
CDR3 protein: CASRPSEGIQYF
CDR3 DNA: TGTGCCAGCAGACCCTCTGAGGGCATTCAGTACTTC

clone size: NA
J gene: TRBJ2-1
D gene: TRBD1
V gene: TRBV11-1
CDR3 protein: CASSLNRGDNEQFF
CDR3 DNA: TGTGCCAGCAGCTTGAACAGGGGGGATAATGAGCAGTTCTTC